The 30 T cell receptor beta chains below come from one sample, sequenced in a study of T-cell memory formation after mild COVID-19. MiXCR was run by TCRdb on the 5' RACE reads, yielding one entry per CDR3 protein. The sample records around 190,000 distinct CDR3 sequences, about a fifth being singletons. What was sequenced was PBMCs or a T cell subset sorted from them (not recorded which). The receptors here all came from a man aged 18 to 30 who had mild COVID-19 (a few samples of this study predate the infection). Cell type and time point are not known.

This clonotype has just a few counts. V is TRBV6-5 and J is TRBJ1-1; TRBD1 matches at 7 bases. V lost 6 bases to trimming and J lost 1 base; unmatched junction nucleotides: 5. Germline CDR1 is MNHEY and CDR2 is SVGAGI. The CDR3 has 14 amino acids. The DNA for the CDR3 is TGTGCCAGCAGCCGGCCAGGGGGGAACACTGAAGCTTTCTTT. Its translation is CASSRPGGNTEAFF.

The rearrangement uses TRBV5-1 and TRBJ2-3; a weak D match, TRBD1 (6 bases). This CDR3 spans 13 amino acids. V dropped 4 bases and J dropped 3 bases, with 9 bases sitting between them. The germline CDR1 and CDR2 sequences are SGHRS and YFSETQ. The CDR3 loop reads CASSRDRTDTQYF. The CDR3, as DNA: TGCGCCAGCAGCCGCGACAGGACAGATACGCAGTATTTT.

This clonotype turned up a few times. The J gene is TRBJ1-2, the V gene TRBV10-3; possibly TRBD1 for D (5 bases). Between the trimmed V and J ends, which lost 11 bases and 5 bases, there was a span of 21 bases. Per germline, CDR1 ENHRY and CDR2 SYGVKD. The CDR3 extends over 14 amino acids. The CDR3 protein is CAAYTDSSQYGYTF. CDR3 DNA: TGTGCCGCCTACACCGACAGTTCCCAGTATGGCTACACCTTC.

A few counts support this clonotype. The chain recombines TRBV12-3 or TRBV12-4 with TRBJ2-1; 13 bases match TRBD2. J gave up 9 bases and V 5 bases, and 7 bases lay outside the gene matches. The length of the CDR3 is 15 residues. As DNA, the CDR3 is TGTGCCAGCAGTCTAACTAGCGGGGGGGCTCTTGAGCAGTTCTTC. It codes for CASSLTSGGALEQFF.

The V call is TRBV7-2, the J call TRBJ2-1; 10 nucleotides line up with TRBD2. The CDR3 has 17 amino acids. The germline V gene encodes CDR1 SGHTA and CDR2 FQGNSA. J was trimmed by 0 bases and V by 3 bases; bases with no gene match: 5. The CDR3 DNA reads TGTGCCAGCAGCTTGGGACTAGCGTCGAGCTCCTACAATGAGCAGTTCTTC. It yields the protein CASSLGLASSSYNEQFF.

The chain recombines TRBV29-1 with TRBJ1-2, with D possibly matching TRBD1 (5 bases). The CDR3 contains 12 residues. Deletions cut 4 bases from V and 7 bases from J, with 13 bases between. The germline V gene encodes CDR1 SQVTM and CDR2 ANQGSEA. The CDR3 sequence is CSVAQLGGGYTF. The CDR3 DNA is TGCAGCGTTGCGCAGTTGGGGGGTGGCTACACCTTC.

This clonotype was picked up a small number of times. Compared with germline, one end of the junction differs, possibly owing to a read error. Written as DNA, the CDR3 is TGTGCTAGCAGCTCCCGGGGCCACACAGATACGCAGTATTTT. It encodes CASSSRGHTDTQYF. This chain uses TRBV7-7 with TRBJ2-3; the D gene could be TRBD1 or TRBD2 (5 bases each). CDR1 and CDR2 (germline): SSHAT, FNYEAQ (reference sequence). The CDR3 consists of 14 residues.

The V and J genes are TRBV4-2 and TRBJ1-5; 8 bases map to TRBD1. Germline values: CDR1 LGHNA, CDR2 YNFKEQ. J lost 5 bases, V lost 4 bases, and 7 bases had no gene match. CDR3 length equals 15 residues. CDR3 DNA sequence: TGTGCCAGCAGCCCCAGGACAGGGAATTATCAGCCCCAGCATTTT. Protein product: CASSPRTGNYQPQHF.

This clonotype was seen a handful of times. The V call is TRBV20-1, the J call TRBJ2-3; 7 positions agree with TRBD2. Germline CDR1 is DFQATT and CDR2 is SNEGSKA (reference sequence). Trimming at V came to 6 bases and at J to 2 bases, leaving 14 bases not matched to a gene. CDR3 size: 16 residues. The CDR3 loop is CSAADPGRGFTDTQYF. CDR3 nucleotide sequence: TGCAGTGCAGCCGATCCAGGGCGGGGGTTCACAGATACGCAGTATTTT.

This clonotype was observed at least ten times. The chain couples TRBV6-5 to TRBJ2-3, with D tentatively TRBD2 (6 bases). The CDR3 has 14 residues. With 2 bases removed from V and 0 bases from J, the gap between germline ends came to 6 bases. CDR1 MNHEY and CDR2 SVGAGI come from the germline V gene. The CDR3 protein is CASSYLASTDTQYF. CDR3 in DNA: TGTGCCAGCAGTTACCTAGCGAGCACAGATACGCAGTATTTT.

The table lists this clonotype with a few counts. This may stem from a read error, because a much larger clone lies one nucleotide away. The V and J genes are TRBV7-9 and TRBJ2-6; tentative D call: TRBD2 (6 bases). This CDR3 is 15 amino acids long. V gave up 8 bases and J gave up 0 bases, with 11 bases separating them. CDR1 is SEHNR and CDR2 is FQNEAQ in the germline V gene (reference sequence). The CDR3 DNA follows: TGTGCCAGCCCGTGGGGGGACTCTGGGGCCAACGTCCTGACTTTC. Translated: CASPWGDSGANVLTF.

The chain employs TRBV7-6 and TRBJ2-5; 11 bases are shared with TRBD2. This CDR3 region has 15 residues. Unmatched junction bases numbered 3, after V lost 1 base and J lost 5 bases. From germline, CDR1 is SGHVS and CDR2 FNYEAQ. The CDR3 protein is CASSLGASGGETQYF. DNA for the CDR3: TGTGCCAGCAGCTTAGGGGCTAGCGGGGGGGAGACCCAGTACTTC.

This clonotype was counted only a few times. Here the CDR3 reads CSARDPGQGNTEAFF. The DNA for the CDR3 is TGCAGTGCTAGAGATCCGGGACAGGGGAACACTGAAGCTTTCTTT. The chain couples TRBV20-1 to TRBJ1-1; 9 bases map to TRBD1. CDR3 length: 15 amino acids. Per the germline V gene, CDR1 is DFQATT and CDR2 is SNEGSKA (reference sequence). Unmatched junction bases numbered 3, after V lost 0 bases and J lost 1 base.

This clonotype was seen a few times. The rearrangement links TRBV5-5 to TRBJ1-5; D unclear. This CDR3 contains 14 residues. Per the germline V gene, CDR1 is SGHKS and CDR2 is YYEKEE (reference sequence). V lost 4 bases and J lost 0, with 8 bases in between. This chain's CDR3 is CASSRDRSNQPQHF. In DNA, the CDR3 is TGTGCCAGCAGCCGAGACCGTAGCAATCAGCCCCAGCATTTT.

There are many counts of this clonotype. The chain couples TRBV5-5 to TRBJ2-1; perhaps TRBD2 as D (5 bases). The CDR3 runs to 14 residues. Germline V gives CDR1 SGHKS, CDR2 YYEKEE (reference sequence). V was pared by 3 bases and J by 5 bases, with 12 bases between. The CDR3 loop is CASSWVGKDNEQFF. CDR3 bases: TGTGCCAGCAGCTGGGTCGGGAAAGACAATGAGCAGTTCTTC.

The sample holds a few counts of this clonotype. V is TRBV7-2 and J is TRBJ2-5; 7 bases align to TRBD2. This CDR3 is built from 14 residues. The germline V gene has CDR1 SGHTA and CDR2 FQGNSA. V shed 8 bases and J 5 bases; nucleotides not matched to a gene: 11. The CDR3 DNA sequence: TGTGCCAGCGAGGGGCAGGCCGGGGGGGAGACCCAGTACTTC. Its protein product is CASEGQAGGETQYF.

The sample holds a few counts of this clonotype. One end of the junction is discordant with germline, which a read error may explain. The chain joins TRBV7-7 to TRBJ2-3; 8 nucleotides line up with TRBD1. CDR3 size: 15 residues. CDR1 SSHAT and CDR2 FNYEAQ come from the germline V gene (reference sequence). The CDR3 region is CASSSNTGGTDTQYF. Here the CDR3 DNA reads TGTGCTAGCAGCTCGAACACAGGGGGAACAGATACGCAGTATTTT.

This clonotype was counted only a few times. The V and J genes are TRBV11-2 and TRBJ1-1; the D gene is possibly TRBD1 (5 bases). Trimming cost V 1 base and J 8 bases, with 11 bases left between them. CDR1 and CDR2 (germline): SGHAT, FQNNGV. This CDR3 spans 13 amino acids. CDR3 region: CASSLGRGPEAFF. CDR3 in DNA: TGTGCCAGCAGCTTAGGGCGGGGCCCGGAAGCTTTCTTT.

V is TRBV20-1 and J is TRBJ1-3; tentatively, D is TRBD1 (6 bases). Deletions cut 1 base from V and 1 base from J, with 11 bases between. Germline V gives CDR1 DFQATT, CDR2 SNEGSKA (reference sequence). The CDR3 extends over 15 amino acids. The chain's CDR3 is CSARGWGASGNTIYF. CDR3 sequence (DNA): TGCAGTGCTAGAGGTTGGGGGGCGTCTGGAAACACCATATATTTT.

This clonotype was detected only a few times. V gene TRBV7-8 combines with J gene TRBJ2-7; 7 bases agree with TRBD2. Germline V gene lookup returns CDR1 SGHVS and CDR2 FQNEAQ. V lost 5 bases and J lost 4; bases outside the gene matches: 8. There are 14 residues in the CDR3. CDR3 nucleotide sequence: TGTGCCAGCAGCCCCTCGGGGGGAACTTACGAGCAGTACTTC. This codes for CASSPSGGTYEQYF.

This chain uses TRBV6-6 with TRBJ1-6, with D hard to call. The CDR3 totals 13 residues. V dropped 8 bases and J dropped 7 bases, with 12 bases sitting between them. CDR1 is MNHNY and CDR2 is SVGAGI in the germline V gene (reference sequence). The chain's CDR3 is CASYSRGNSPLHF. In nucleotides, the CDR3 is TGTGCCAGCTATTCCCGCGGGAATTCACCCCTCCACTTT.

This clonotype was seen a handful of times. The V gene is TRBV6-5, the J gene TRBJ2-5; the D gene is possibly TRBD2 (6 bases). Trimming shortened V by 8 bases and J by 2 bases, and 9 bases separated the two germline ends. The CDR3 consists of 12 residues. Germline CDR1 and CDR2: MNHEY and SVGAGI. The CDR3 loop is CASWGTQETQYF. Here the CDR3 DNA reads TGTGCCAGCTGGGGGACTCAAGAGACCCAGTACTTC.

This clonotype occurred a few times. V is TRBV18 and J is TRBJ1-5, with 11 positions matching TRBD1. The CDR3 length is 15 residues. Germline lookup yields CDR1 KGHSH and CDR2 LQKENI. Germline trimming cut 6 bases from V and 7 bases from J; bases unmatched to any gene: 8. The CDR3 DNA reads TGTGCCAGCTCGCAAAACGGGACAGGGGGACAGCCCCAGCATTTT. Translation: CASSQNGTGGQPQHF. Full variable domain (remainder filled in from reference TRBV18 and TRBJ1-5): NAGVMQNPRHLVRRRGQEARLRCSPMKGHSHVYWYRQLPEEGLKFMVYLQKENIIDESGMPKERFSAEFPKEGPSILRIQQVVRGDSAAYFCASSQNGTGGQPQHFGDGTRLSIL.

This clonotype was counted only a few times. This chain joins TRBV7-2 and TRBJ1-1, with a possible D match to TRBD1 (5 bases). V shed 1 base and J shed 9 bases, with 15 bases lying between them. The CDR3 sequence is 14 residues long. From germline, CDR1 is SGHTA and CDR2 FQGNSA. CDR3 sequence reads: CASSLGMGMGQAFF. CDR3 coding DNA: TGTGCCAGCAGCTTAGGGATGGGAATGGGGCAAGCTTTCTTT.

The rearrangement joins TRBV4-1 to TRBJ1-5; no clear D gene. This CDR3 comprises 15 residues. The germline gives CDR1 MGHRA, CDR2 YSYEKL. Trimming removed 3 bases at V and 3 bases at J, with 12 bases between. In DNA, the CDR3 is TGCGCCAGCAGCCAGAGGGATGGGGTCAATCAGCCCCAGCATTTT. It is translated as CASSQRDGVNQPQHF.

The J gene is TRBJ2-7, the V gene TRBV29-1; 10 nucleotides match TRBD1. V gave up 4 bases and J gave up 5 bases; unmatched junction bases: 2. Germline CDR1 reads SQVTM; CDR2 reads ANQGSEA. CDR3 length equals 12 residues. In DNA, the CDR3 is TGCAGCGTTGGGGACAGGGGACACGAGCAGTACTTC. Its protein product is CSVGDRGHEQYF.

V is TRBV20-1 and J is TRBJ1-1, with a possible D match to TRBD1 (5 bases). The germline V gene has CDR1 DFQATT and CDR2 SNEGSKA (reference sequence). With 5 bases removed from V and 0 bases from J, the gap between germline ends came to 13 bases. CDR3 size: 14 residues. CDR3 nucleotides: TGCAGTGCTGCCGATGGGGGGGTGAACACTGAAGCTTTCTTT. It encodes CSAADGGVNTEAFF.

This clonotype has a handful of counts. J is TRBJ2-5 and V is TRBV20-1; tentatively, D is TRBD1 or TRBD2 (7 bases each). This CDR3 comprises 14 residues. V gave up 0 bases and J gave up 4 bases, with 12 bases separating them. In germline, CDR1 is DFQATT, CDR2 SNEGSKA (reference sequence). CDR3 nucleotide sequence: TGCAGTGCTAGAGATCCCAGGGGGGGAGAGACCCAGTACTTC. Translated, it gives CSARDPRGGETQYF.

This clonotype was counted a few times. The chain recombines TRBV4-1 with TRBJ2-1, with D possibly matching TRBD1 (6 bases). The CDR3 covers 15 residues. Germline V CDR1 and CDR2: MGHRA, YSYEKL. The V end was cut by 2 bases, the J end by 5 bases, with 13 bases between. The DNA for the CDR3 is TGCGCCAGCAGCCAACCCCGGACAGTAGACAATGAGCAGTTCTTC. It encodes CASSQPRTVDNEQFF.

V and J are TRBV6-2 or TRBV6-3 and TRBJ2-2, with 9 bases that match TRBD2. Germline-derived CDR1 and CDR2 are MNHEY and SVGEGT. The CDR3 runs to 15 residues. After removal of 6 bases from V and 9 bases from J, the junction contained 11 bases not matched to a gene. This chain's CDR3 is CASSPGVAGARELFF. The DNA of the CDR3 is TGTGCCAGCAGCCCCGGGGTAGCGGGGGCCCGGGAGCTGTTTTTT.